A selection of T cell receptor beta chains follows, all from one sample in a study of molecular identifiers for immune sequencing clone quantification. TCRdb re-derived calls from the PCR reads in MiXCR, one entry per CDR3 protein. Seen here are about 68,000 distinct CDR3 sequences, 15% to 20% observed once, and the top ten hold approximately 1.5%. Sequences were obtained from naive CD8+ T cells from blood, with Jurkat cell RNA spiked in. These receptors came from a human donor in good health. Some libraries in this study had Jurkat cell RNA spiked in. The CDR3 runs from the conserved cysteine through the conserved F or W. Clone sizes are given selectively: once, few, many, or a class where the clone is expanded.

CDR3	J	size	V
CAISEARRSEDGQLYEQYF	TRBJ2-7	many	TRBV10-3
CASSKLGLADYYEQFF	TRBJ2-1	.	TRBV6-5
CASSPLNTGELFF	TRBJ2-2	few	TRBV7-2
CASSLAPGGWEKLFF	TRBJ1-4	few	TRBV7-8
CASSPPTGEGITDTQYF	TRBJ2-3	many	TRBV28
CASSLVNVWNREETQYF	TRBJ2-5	many	TRBV12-3/TRBV12-4
CSARQRTGVNEKLFF	TRBJ1-4	.	TRBV20-1
CASSLGVEQFF	TRBJ2-1	many	TRBV11-2
CASSLVPYFGELFF	TRBJ2-2	.	TRBV11-2
CSARDIVQGSYEQYF	TRBJ2-7	many	TRBV20-1
CASSKTGDRSYEQYF	TRBJ2-7	many	TRBV19
CASREDTNQGTQYF	TRBJ2-5	.	TRBV6-5
CASSLSGAGQPQHF	TRBJ1-5	many	TRBV27
CASSPEGLYNEQFF	TRBJ2-1	many	TRBV3-1